One sample yielded the 17 T cell receptor beta chains listed below, sequenced in a study of sequential checkpoint blockade in melanoma. Data came from immunoSEQ multiplex PCR; TCRdb stores just in-frame clones and leaves some out. The top ten clones hold roughly a sixth of a sample with more than 5,000 clones, roughly 52% of them seen once. Treatment in this sample: randomized to nivolumab then ipilimumab (arm A) or the reverse (arm B). The sequenced sample was CD8+ T cells sorted from blood (inferred from file names), obtained from a patient given nivolumab and ipilimumab in sequence. The receptors here all came from a human donor with melanoma.

The chain carries TRBV6-6 and TRBJ1-2; tentative D call: TRBD1 (5 bases). Germline V gene data show CDR1 as MNHNY and CDR2 as SVGAGI (reference sequence). The CDR3 loop spans 16 amino acids. Between the trimmed V and J ends, which lost 6 bases and 0 bases, there was a span of 17 bases. CDR3 amino acids: CASRGPDSFTNYGYTF. The CDR3 DNA reads as TGTGCCAGCAGGGGGCCTGACAGCTTCACTAACTATGGCTACACCTTC.

The rearrangement joins TRBV6-6 to TRBJ2-5, with D unclear. CDR1 MNHNY and CDR2 SVGAGI come from the germline V gene (reference sequence). V was cut by 7 bases and J by 6 bases, with 12 bases left in between. This CDR3 region has 12 residues. The CDR3 nucleotides read TGTGCCAGCATCGATGAGAAACAGACCCAGTACTTC. Translating it yields CASIDEKQTQYF.

The V and J genes are TRBV7-8 and TRBJ2-7; 7 positions agree with TRBD1. Germline V gene data show CDR1 as SGHVS and CDR2 as FQNEAQ. This CDR3 region has 15 residues. J was trimmed by 7 bases and V by 1 base; bases with no gene match: 10. The CDR3 region is CASSLEGGPIPEQYF. The CDR3 DNA sequence: TGTGCCAGCAGCTTAGAAGGGGGCCCGATTCCTGAGCAGTACTTC.

This clone came up once. The chain uses TRBV6-6 and TRBJ2-7; 9 nucleotides line up with TRBD1. Per the germline V gene, CDR1 is MNHNY and CDR2 is SVGAGI (reference sequence). This CDR3 contains 15 residues. V shed 5 bases, J shed 3 bases, and the junction held 8 bases outside the gene matches. The CDR3 protein is CASSTWDREDYEQYF. CDR3 DNA: TGTGCCAGCAGTACTTGGGACAGGGAAGACTACGAGCAGTACTTC.

This chain links TRBV5-1 with TRBJ2-7; 11 nucleotides align to TRBD2. The V gene end was trimmed by 3 bases and the J gene end by 4 bases; junction bases not matched to a gene: 3. This CDR3 region has 14 residues. Germline V gene data show CDR1 as SGHRS and CDR2 as YFSETQ. For the CDR3, the DNA is TGCGCCAGCAGCTCGACTAGCGGGACGTACGAGCAGTACTTC. Translating gives CASSSTSGTYEQYF.

This sequence joins TRBV4-3 and TRBJ1-1; D ambiguous. The CDR3 is made up of 14 amino acids. V lost 2 bases and J 6 bases, leaving 13 bases between the germline ends. Per germline, CDR1 LGHNA and CDR2 YSLEER. The CDR3 protein is CASSQFRRTAEAFF. The CDR3 DNA is TGCGCCAGCAGCCAATTTAGGAGGACGGCTGAAGCTTTCTTT.

V and J are TRBV19 and TRBJ2-5, with 10 bases aligning to TRBD2. The DNA matches TRBJ2-7 better at its end, which makes the J call doubtful. From germline, CDR1 is LNHDA and CDR2 SQIVND (reference sequence). The CDR3 spans 14 residues. CDR3 nucleotide sequence: TGTGCCAGTAGTTCCCTAGCGGGGGTCTACGAGCAGTACTTC. Its translation is CASSSLAGVYEQYF.

The sample holds a few counts of this clone. The same CDR3 also results from other DNA sequences found in this sample. The chain links TRBV27 to TRBJ1-2; 8 nucleotides line up with TRBD1. The ends lost 11 bases at V and 0 bases at J; junction bases unmatched: 5. The CDR3 length is 13 residues. Germline V CDR1 and CDR2: MNHEY, SMNVEV (reference sequence). CDR3 nucleotides: TGTGCCTCCCGGACAGGGACTAACTATGGCTACACCTTC. This gives the protein CASRTGTNYGYTF.

This chain joins TRBV7-8 and TRBJ2-7; 7 bases line up with TRBD2. Trimming at V came to 3 bases and at J to 1 base, leaving 18 bases not matched to a gene. Looked up from germline, CDR1 is SGHVS and CDR2 is FQNEAQ. The CDR3 spans 19 residues. The DNA for the CDR3 is TGTGCCAGCAGCTTGCCCTCGACTAGCCAGGACGCGAGGTCCTACGAGCAGTACTTC. Encoded protein: CASSLPSTSQDARSYEQYF.

This clone was observed a handful of times. This chain uses TRBV6-5 with TRBJ2-5; 10 bases align to TRBD2. The J segment lost 4 bases and the V segment lost 5 bases, leaving 7 bases of the junction unmatched. Germline CDR1 and CDR2: MNHEY and SVGAGI. The CDR3 totals 15 residues. Here the CDR3 reads CASSPPSGSGETQYF. The CDR3, as DNA: TGTGCCAGCAGTCCCCCTAGCGGGAGTGGAGAGACCCAGTACTTC.

This clone came up a few times. The CDR3 protein is CASQPATGELFF. DNA for the CDR3: TGTGCCAGCCAACCCGCCACCGGGGAGCTGTTTTTT. The V gene is TRBV30, the J gene TRBJ2-2; no firm D call. Germline CDR1 reads GTSNPN; CDR2 reads SVGIG (reference sequence). Trimming took off 8 bases at V and 4 bases at J, with 11 bases between the two ends. The CDR3 spans 12 residues.

This clone was found a few times. Germline and junction disagree at one end, which may indicate a read error. The CDR3 sequence: CASSHTGTGYEQFF. DNA for the CDR3: TGCGCCAGCAGCCACACCGGGACAGGGTATGAGCAGTTCTTC. V usage is TRBV11-2 and J usage is TRBJ2-1; 9 positions agree with TRBD1. This CDR3 is 14 amino acids long. The germline gives CDR1 SGHAT, CDR2 FQNNGV.

This clone was seen more than once but under ten times. This chain uses TRBV19 with TRBJ2-1, with no clear D. V lost 3 bases and J 2 bases, leaving 8 bases between the germline ends. The CDR3 is 14 amino acids. Germline values: CDR1 LNHDA, CDR2 SQIVND (reference sequence). The CDR3 sequence: CASSIELPYNEQFF. The DNA for the CDR3 is TGTGCCAGTAGTATCGAGTTGCCCTACAATGAGCAGTTCTTC.

The genes are TRBV7-9 and TRBJ2-7; TRBD1 is a possible D gene (5 bases). Trimming stripped 7 bases from V and 1 base from J, with 8 bases between. There are 12 residues in the CDR3. Germline V gene lookup returns CDR1 SEHNR and CDR2 FQNEAQ (reference sequence). The CDR3 spells CASTDTSYEQYF. DNA of the CDR3: TGTGCCAGCACGGACACGTCCTACGAGCAGTACTTC.

The V gene is TRBV13, the J gene TRBJ2-7; possible D gene TRBD1, 6 bases. From germline, CDR1 is PRHDT and CDR2 FYEKMQ (reference sequence). The CDR3 extends over 14 amino acids. The V and J ends lost 5 bases and 0 bases respectively, with 11 bases between them. The CDR3 region is CASSGDKDSYEQYF. The CDR3 nucleotides read TGTGCCAGCAGCGGGGACAAAGACTCCTACGAGCAGTACTTC.

Concerning this clone itself: A read error is possible here, since a much larger clone lies one base away. The chain has TRBV5-1 and TRBJ2-7; 10 positions agree with TRBD2. Germline CDR1 is SGHRS and CDR2 is YFSETQ. Germline trimming cut 2 bases from V and 6 bases from J; bases unmatched to any gene: 5. The CDR3 length is 14 residues. The CDR3 protein is CASSFSGGAAEQYF. The CDR3 DNA follows: TGCGCCAGCAGCTTCAGCGGGGGGGCCGCCGAGCAGTACTTC. Using reference TRBV5-1 and TRBJ2-7 for the parts outside the CDR3, the full variable domain is KAGVTQTPRYLIKTRGQQVTLSCSPISGHRSVSWYQQTPGQGLQFLFEYFSETQRNKGNFPGRFSGRQFSNSRSEMNVSTLELGDSALYLCASSFSGGAAEQYFGPGTRLTVT.

In this sample, this clone turned up a few times. The rearrangement joins TRBV14 to TRBJ1-6; 9 bases line up with TRBD1. The V and J ends lost 0 bases and 9 bases, in that order; junction bases with no gene match: 9. The CDR3 extends over 17 amino acids. Per the germline V gene, CDR1 is SGHDN and CDR2 is FVKESK. CDR3 region: CASSQELWGQGFSPLHF. The CDR3, as DNA: TGTGCCAGCAGCCAAGAACTTTGGGGACAGGGTTTTTCACCCCTCCACTTT.